This T cell receptor (beta chain) was sequenced for a study of T cell responses to AZD1222 COVID-19 vaccine. The method was immunoSEQ multiplex PCR; TCRdb's version includes in-frame clones alone and lacks a portion of them. The repertoire has under 150,000 clones, more than 85% of them found once; the top ten carry roughly 2.4%. Of note for this clone: Its target is not known.

The CDR3 length is 14 residues. V shed 2 bases and J shed 14 bases, with 18 bases lying between them. Per the germline V gene, CDR1 is SEHNR and CDR2 is FQNEAQ (reference sequence). The study, taken as a whole, reports: The donor group comprised mostly white British people and more females; the analysis possibly underestimated clonal diversity. Repertoire sampling was restricted to post-peak T cell response timepoints.

The sequenced sample was peripheral blood, obtained on day 0 of AZD1222 vaccination. This clonotype originated in an adult in good health. The chain uses TRBV7-9 and TRBJ1-4; D unclear. In DNA, the CDR3 is TGTGCCAGCAGCTTAAGAGGGTCCGGTGCTGAGCTGTTTTTT. As protein: CASSLRGSGAELFF.